The next 17 T cell receptor beta chains were all read from a single sample in a study of cytomegalovirus exposure and HLA in healthy donors. A multiplex PCR was run with 60 Vbeta primers and 13 Jbeta primers. This table comes from immunoSEQ multiplex PCR, and its TCRdb copy is limited to in-frame clones, with some not included. The sample yields 90,000 to 120,000 clones, 70% to 85% seen once. What was sequenced was PBMCs. Receptors originate from a male donor in good health and CMV-seronegative.

This clone appeared once. The chain joins TRBV6-5 to TRBJ2-7; D may be TRBD1 (6 bases). This CDR3 has 14 amino acids. Trimming removed 6 bases from V and 4 bases from J, with 16 bases in between. Per germline, CDR1 MNHEY and CDR2 SVGAGI. CDR3 region: CASRTGTRGYEQYF. In DNA form, the CDR3 reads TGTGCCAGCAGGACCGGGACAAGGGGGTACGAGCAGTACTTC.

The genes are TRBV10-3 and TRBJ1-5; 8 positions agree with TRBD1. Germline lookup yields CDR1 ENHRY and CDR2 SYGVKD. This CDR3 is built from 15 residues. J lost 1 base, V lost 7 bases, and 6 bases had no gene match. The CDR3 nucleotides are TGTGCCATCAACGGGACAGGCGGCAGCAATCAGCCCCAGCATTTT. Its translation is CAINGTGGSNQPQHF.

The J gene is TRBJ1-5, the V gene TRBV28; maybe TRBD1 (6 bases). The CDR3 is made up of 16 amino acids. Germline CDR1 and CDR2: MDHEN and SYDVKM. With 4 bases removed from V and 1 base from J, the gap between germline ends came to 14 bases. The CDR3 here is CASSWGGQVSNQPQHF. The DNA of the CDR3 is TGTGCCAGCAGTTGGGGGGGGCAGGTCAGCAATCAGCCCCAGCATTTT. The full variable domain, in which reference TRBV28 and TRBJ1-5 provide the parts outside the CDR3, is DVKVTQSSRYLVKRTGEKVFLECVQDMDHENMFWYRQDPGLGLRLIYFSYDVKMKEKGDIPEGYSVSREKKERFSLILESASTNQTSMYLCASSWGGQVSNQPQHFGDGTRLSIL.

J is TRBJ2-3 and V is TRBV28, with a weak D call TRBD2 (5 bases). The CDR3 runs 14 residues. Germline loops: CDR1 MDHEN, CDR2 SYDVKM. Trimming stripped 4 bases from V and 1 base from J, with 9 bases between. Written as DNA, the CDR3 is TGTGCCAGCAGTTCCCCCGGGGGCACAGATACGCAGTATTTT. It translates to CASSSPGGTDTQYF. Together with reference TRBV28 and TRBJ2-3, the CDR3 gives the full variable domain: DVKVTQSSRYLVKRTGEKVFLECVQDMDHENMFWYRQDPGLGLRLIYFSYDVKMKEKGDIPEGYSVSREKKERFSLILESASTNQTSMYLCASSSPGGTDTQYFGPGTRLTVL.

This clone was seen just once. The V call is TRBV7-9, the J call TRBJ2-7; 8 nucleotides match TRBD1. The CDR3 length is 14 residues. V shed 3 bases, J shed 3 bases, and the junction held 4 bases outside the gene matches. CDR1 and CDR2 (germline): SEHNR, FQNEAQ (reference sequence). As DNA, the CDR3 is TGTGCCAGCAGCTTGGGGACAGGAAACTACGAGCAGTACTTC. Its protein product is CASSLGTGNYEQYF.

The chain's CDR3 is CASSAMWDSSTDTQYF. The DNA for the CDR3 is TGTGCCAGCAGCGCGATGTGGGACTCTAGCACAGATACGCAGTATTTT. V usage is TRBV25-1 and J usage is TRBJ2-3, with D tentatively TRBD2 (6 bases). This CDR3 spans 16 amino acids. Trimming took 6 bases from V and 0 from J, leaving 16 bases between them. Germline V gives CDR1 MGHDK, CDR2 SYGVNS.

This chain links TRBV7-2 with TRBJ2-5, with TRBD1 matching 11 bases. The V gene's germline CDR1 is SGHTA and CDR2 FQGNSA. This CDR3 is 17 amino acids long. Losses at the gene ends were 2 bases for V and 5 bases for J; bases not matched to a gene: 10. CDR3 region: CASSLLGQGARGETQYF. The CDR3 DNA sequence: TGTGCCAGCAGCTTATTAGGACAGGGGGCTCGAGGTGAGACCCAGTACTTC.

This clone was observed a single time. The J gene is TRBJ2-3, the V gene TRBV19, with 10 nucleotides matching TRBD2. Germline CDR1 and CDR2: LNHDA and SQIVND (reference sequence). The CDR3 covers 15 residues. Trimming cost V 1 base and J 8 bases; bases outside gene matches: 6. The DNA of the CDR3 is TGTGCCAGTAGTATAGGGGCTAGCGGGGGTGGTACGCAGTATTTT. Its protein product is CASSIGASGGGTQYF.

The chain employs TRBV6-5 and TRBJ1-4; tentatively, D is TRBD1 (5 bases). The length of the CDR3 is 13 residues. Germline CDR1 is MNHEY and CDR2 is SVGAGI. Trimming took 3 bases from V and 10 from J, leaving 12 bases between them. The CDR3 DNA is TGTGCCAGCAGTTATTCCCAGGGTGGAAAACTGTTTTTT. Protein sequence: CASSYSQGGKLFF.

V is TRBV7-6 and J is TRBJ1-2; unclear D gene. The V end was cut by 5 bases, the J end by 1 base, with 11 bases between. From germline, CDR1 is SGHVS and CDR2 FNYEAQ. The CDR3 is 14 residues long. CDR3 residues: CASSPLGSNYGYTF. CDR3 sequence (DNA): TGTGCCAGCAGCCCCCTGGGCAGTAACTATGGCTACACCTTC.

The sample holds one count of this clone. The gene calls are TRBV11-2 and TRBJ2-7; 9 nucleotides align to TRBD1. The junction had 5 bases not matched to a gene; V was cut back by 3 bases and J by 5 bases. The CDR3 sequence is 14 residues long. Germline values: CDR1 SGHAT, CDR2 FQNNGV. CDR3 DNA sequence: TGTGCCAGCAGCTTCACAGGGGGCAGGGACGAGCAGTACTTC. This encodes CASSFTGGRDEQYF.

This clone rates as medium-sized. This chain joins TRBV4-1 and TRBJ2-6, with 11 bases that match TRBD1. Trimming cost V 3 bases and J 2 bases; bases outside gene matches: 0. The CDR3 spans 16 residues. Per germline, CDR1 MGHRA and CDR2 YSYEKL. The CDR3 here is CASSQGQGAGANVLTF. The DNA for the CDR3 is TGCGCCAGCAGCCAGGGACAGGGGGCTGGGGCCAACGTCCTGACTTTC.

The chain links TRBV7-8 to TRBJ1-1; 9 nucleotides align to TRBD1. Trimming at V came to 5 bases and at J to 4 bases, leaving 11 bases not matched to a gene. This CDR3 is built from 16 residues. Germline CDR1 is SGHVS and CDR2 is FQNEAQ. The CDR3 region is CASSPRTGEDSTEAFF. The CDR3 nucleotides are TGTGCCAGCAGCCCGCGGACAGGGGAAGATAGCACTGAAGCTTTCTTT.

The chain recombines TRBV28 with TRBJ2-7; TRBD1 agrees at 10 bases. V dropped 0 bases and J dropped 7; count of bases not matched to a gene: 9. There are 16 residues in the CDR3. Germline V gene sequence: CDR1 MDHEN, CDR2 SYDVKM. The CDR3 loop is CASSLWTGGAVGEQYF. For the CDR3, the DNA is TGTGCCAGCAGTTTATGGACAGGGGGCGCGGTGGGTGAGCAGTACTTC. The complete variable domain, with remaining parts taken from reference TRBV28 and TRBJ2-7, reads DVKVTQSSRYLVKRTGEKVFLECVQDMDHENMFWYRQDPGLGLRLIYFSYDVKMKEKGDIPEGYSVSREKKERFSLILESASTNQTSMYLCASSLWTGGAVGEQYFGPGTRLTVT.

The rearrangement joins TRBV5-1 to TRBJ2-5; 16 nucleotides align to TRBD2. CDR1 and CDR2 (germline): SGHRS, YFSETQ. This CDR3 spans 17 amino acids. The trim removed 4 bases at V and 2 bases at J, leaving 5 bases unmatched. The CDR3 here is CASSRGLAGGLQETQYF. The CDR3 DNA follows: TGCGCCAGCAGCCGGGGACTAGCGGGAGGGTTACAAGAGACCCAGTACTTC.

The chain links TRBV15 to TRBJ2-2; D might be TRBD2 (6 bases). Germline V CDR1 and CDR2: LNHNV, YYDKDF (reference sequence). This CDR3 spans 15 amino acids. Trimming stripped 3 bases from V and 2 bases from J, with 10 bases between. The CDR3 loop reads CATSRAGLNTGELFF. The CDR3, as DNA: TGTGCCACCAGCAGGGCGGGACTTAACACCGGGGAGCTGTTTTTT.

The chain links TRBV5-4 to TRBJ2-3, with TRBD2 matching 7 bases. The trim removed 0 bases at V and 3 bases at J, leaving 7 bases unmatched. This CDR3 spans 16 amino acids. The germline V gene has CDR1 SGHNT and CDR2 YYREEE (reference sequence). In DNA form, the CDR3 reads TGTGCCAGCAGCTTGGAGCGGGGAGTGAGGACAGATACGCAGTATTTT. It encodes CASSLERGVRTDTQYF.